Each of the 28 T cell receptor beta chains below was sequenced from the same sample in a study of T cell repertoires in cytomegalovirus infection. Their target antigens are unknown. TCRdb reprocessed the reads via MiXCR and lists one record per CDR3 protein. The sample includes just under 500,000 distinct CDR3 sequences, about 33% seen only once; the top ten take 15% to 20%. The sequencing here drew on cultured PBMCs, taken from culture after CMV antigen stimulation. The receptors here all came from a human donor in good health (CMV status not recorded). Some clones in this sample may be carry-over from other donors' samples.

Many counts were recorded for this clonotype. The chain carries TRBV11-3 and TRBJ2-2; D not resolved. The V and J ends lost 5 bases and 4 bases respectively, with 5 bases between them. The CDR3 runs 12 residues. Germline V lookup: CDR1 SGHNT, CDR2 YENEEA. For the CDR3, the DNA is TGTGCCAGCAGCCCGGCCACCGGGGAGCTGTTTTTT. Its translation is CASSPATGELFF.

In its sample, this clonotype was seen a few times. The chain joins TRBV6-5 to TRBJ1-5; TRBD1 agrees at 8 bases. CDR3 size: 16 residues. Germline CDR1 reads MNHEY; CDR2 reads SVGAGI. V was pared by 7 bases and J by 0 bases, with 8 bases of the junction left unmatched. The CDR3 is CASTRTGTLSNQPQHF. CDR3 in DNA: TGTGCCAGCACCCGGACAGGGACCCTTAGCAATCAGCCCCAGCATTTT.

This clonotype was counted only a few times. V usage is TRBV7-2 and J usage is TRBJ2-3; 7 positions agree with TRBD2. V lost 0 bases, J lost 3 bases, and 6 bases stayed unmatched. The V gene's germline CDR1 is SGHTA and CDR2 FQGNSA. The CDR3 spans 16 residues. Written as DNA, the CDR3 is TGTGCCAGCAGCTTAGCGCCTAGCGGAACAACAGATACGCAGTATTTT. Its translation: CASSLAPSGTTDTQYF.

This clonotype appeared many times. J is TRBJ2-3 and V is TRBV7-2, with 7 bases fitting TRBD1. Germline lookup yields CDR1 SGHTA and CDR2 FQGNSA. This CDR3 contains 16 residues. V dropped 5 bases and J dropped 1; count of bases not matched to a gene: 9. CDR3 in DNA: TGTGCCAGCAGCGCCACGACAGGGTTCCGCACAGATACGCAGTATTTT. As protein: CASSATTGFRTDTQYF.

This chain joins TRBV27 and TRBJ1-2, with D possibly matching TRBD1 (5 bases). Germline loops: CDR1 MNHEY, CDR2 SMNVEV (reference sequence). This CDR3 is built from 13 residues. V was trimmed by 0 bases and J by 3 bases, leaving 5 bases between them. In DNA form, the CDR3 reads TGTGCCAGCAGTTTATCCAGGGACTATGGCTACACCTTC. Amino acids: CASSLSRDYGYTF.

This clonotype came up a few times. The chain carries TRBV7-2 and TRBJ2-2; D may be TRBD2 (6 bases). The CDR3 is 16 amino acids. The V end was cut by 2 bases, the J end by 8 bases, with 18 bases between. Germline V CDR1 and CDR2: SGHTA, FQGNSA. The CDR3 DNA reads as TGTGCCAGCAGCTTAACGGCGGGAAGGGTCGGAGGGGAGCTGTTTTTT. It encodes CASSLTAGRVGGELFF. Drawing the rest from reference TRBV7-2 and TRBJ2-2, the complete variable domain is GAGVSQSPSNKVTEKGKDVELRCDPISGHTALYWYRQSLGQGLEFLIYFQGNSAPDKSGLPSDRFSAERTGGSVSTLTIQRTQQEDSAVYLCASSLTAGRVGGELFFGEGSRLTVL.

This clonotype came up a few times. This chain links TRBV24-1 with TRBJ1-1; 7 nucleotides align to TRBD1. The CDR3 sequence is 15 residues long. CDR1 and CDR2 (germline): KGHDR, SFDVKD. V dropped 2 bases and J dropped 0; count of bases not matched to a gene: 2. The CDR3 spells CATSDSQGVNTEAFF. The CDR3 DNA follows: TGTGCCACCAGTGATTCCCAGGGGGTGAACACTGAAGCTTTCTTT.

The DNA for the CDR3 is TGTGCCAGCAGCACACGGACAGGGACTAGCGCGGGGAATGAGCAGTTCTTC. Translation gives CASSTRTGTSAGNEQFF. V and J are TRBV5-4 and TRBJ2-1; 10 nucleotides agree with TRBD2. Germline CDR1 SGHNT, CDR2 YYREEE (reference sequence). The CDR3 length is 17 residues. V dropped 4 bases and J dropped 7; count of bases not matched to a gene: 14.

The chain couples TRBV5-1 to TRBJ2-1; TRBD2 matches 11 bases. Germline assignment: CDR1 SGHRS and CDR2 YFSETQ. The CDR3 contains 15 residues. The junction had 7 bases not matched to a gene; V was cut back by 4 bases and J by 7 bases. The CDR3 here is CASSTGTSGKNEQFF. The CDR3 nucleotides read TGCGCCAGCAGCACCGGGACTAGCGGAAAAAATGAGCAGTTCTTC.

This clonotype was seen only a few times. The rearrangement uses TRBV6-6 and TRBJ2-7; no definite D call. V gave up 3 bases and J gave up 4 bases, with 13 bases separating them. Per the germline V gene, CDR1 is MNHNY and CDR2 is SVGAGI (reference sequence). CDR3 length equals 14 residues. CDR3 sequence reads: CASSYRARQYEQYF. As DNA, the CDR3 is TGTGCCAGCAGTTATAGGGCCCGCCAATACGAGCAGTACTTC.

The chain links TRBV10-3 to TRBJ2-5; 7 bases map to TRBD2. Germline CDR1 and CDR2: ENHRY and SYGVKD. The trim removed 4 bases at V and 4 bases at J, leaving 6 bases unmatched. This CDR3 is built from 14 residues. CDR3 nucleotide sequence: TGTGCCATCAGTGTAGGACTAGACCGAGAGACCCAGTACTTC. Its translation is CAISVGLDRETQYF.

V and J are TRBV6-2 or TRBV6-3 and TRBJ2-2, with D perhaps matching TRBD2 (5 bases). This CDR3 has 14 residues. Germline CDR1 is MNHEY and CDR2 is SVGEGT. V lost 7 bases to trimming and J lost 9 bases, with 18 bases between them. The CDR3 loop is CASKPGGGERELFF. The CDR3 DNA is TGTGCCAGCAAACCCGGAGGCGGAGAGAGGGAGCTGTTTTTT.

This clonotype has more than one count but fewer than ten. The genes are TRBV6-2 or TRBV6-3 and TRBJ2-7; D unresolved. CDR3 length: 12 residues. The V gene lost 3 bases and the J gene lost 8 bases, with 11 bases spanning the gap. The germline CDR1 and CDR2 sequences are MNHEY and SVGEGT. The CDR3 protein is CASSYDSLKQYF. Written as DNA, the CDR3 is TGTGCCAGCAGTTATGACTCTCTGAAGCAGTACTTC.

This clonotype was counted between two and nine times. This chain connects TRBV12-3 or TRBV12-4 to TRBJ1-3, with no clear D. Trimming took 6 bases from V and 2 from J, leaving 14 bases between them. CDR3 size: 15 residues. DNA for the CDR3: TGTGCCAGCAGGACTGCGGCCTTCCCTGGAAACACCATATATTTT. This translates into CASRTAAFPGNTIYF.

The J gene is TRBJ1-5, the V gene TRBV15; D is perhaps TRBD1 (6 bases). Germline values: CDR1 LNHNV, CDR2 YYDKDF (reference sequence). Trimming cost V 0 bases and J 6 bases, with 15 bases left between them. The CDR3 loop spans 16 amino acids. The CDR3 protein is CATSRDLAAGAQPQHF. In nucleotides, the CDR3 is TGTGCCACCAGCAGAGATCTGGCGGCGGGGGCTCAGCCCCAGCATTTT.

The chain has TRBV10-3 and TRBJ2-1; 8 nucleotides align to TRBD2. CDR3 length: 18 residues. V was pared by 0 bases and J by 2 bases, with 9 bases of the junction left unmatched. Germline lookup yields CDR1 ENHRY and CDR2 SYGVKD. The CDR3 region is CAISESPFSGATYNEQFF. CDR3 bases: TGTGCCATCAGTGAGTCGCCTTTTAGCGGGGCCACCTACAATGAGCAGTTCTTC.

The CDR3 DNA reads TGTGCCAGCAGTTTATCGAGCCGGGGGAAAGAGACCCAGTACTTC. Translated: CASSLSSRGKETQYF. The V gene is TRBV27, the J gene TRBJ2-5, with a weak D call TRBD2 (6 bases). Trimming cost V 0 bases and J 3 bases, with 11 bases left between them. Germline CDR1 and CDR2: MNHEY and SMNVEV (reference sequence). This CDR3 has 15 residues.

In its sample, this clonotype was seen a few times. The gene calls are TRBV11-2 and TRBJ2-2; D is unresolved. Per germline, CDR1 SGHAT and CDR2 FQNNGV. This CDR3 has 12 amino acids. Trimming stripped 5 bases from V and 6 bases from J, with 7 bases between. This chain's CDR3 is CASSTHAGELFF. The CDR3 region has the DNA TGTGCCAGCAGCACCCACGCCGGGGAGCTGTTTTTT.

The genes are TRBV29-1 and TRBJ1-4; D might be TRBD1 (5 bases). Germline values: CDR1 SQVTM, CDR2 ANQGSEA. CDR3 length: 15 residues. V was pared by 7 bases and J by 5 bases, with 20 bases between. The DNA of the CDR3 is TGCAGCGCCGCTAGAGACAGATTCGGGAATGAAAAACTGTTTTTT. Encoded protein: CSAARDRFGNEKLFF.

This clonotype has more than one count but fewer than ten. The chain joins TRBV24-1 to TRBJ2-5; 7 bases match TRBD2. Germline CDR1 is KGHDR and CDR2 is SFDVKD. The V and J ends lost 2 bases and 5 bases, in that order; junction bases with no gene match: 7. The CDR3 spans 15 residues. CDR3 amino acids: CATSDSTQAGETQYF. DNA of the CDR3: TGTGCCACCAGTGATTCGACCCAAGCGGGGGAGACCCAGTACTTC.

The chain has TRBV5-6 and TRBJ2-5; 14 bases are shared with TRBD2. The CDR3 length is 16 residues. V was pared by 3 bases and J by 3 bases, with 4 bases of the junction left unmatched. Germline lookup yields CDR1 SGHDT and CDR2 YYEEEE. The CDR3 here is CASSWGLAGAKETQYF. CDR3 coding DNA: TGTGCCAGCAGCTGGGGACTAGCGGGAGCGAAAGAGACCCAGTACTTC.

The rearrangement joins TRBV7-2 to TRBJ1-1, with 7 bases that match TRBD1. The V and J ends lost 5 bases and 3 bases, in that order; junction bases with no gene match: 9. CDR1 is SGHTA, CDR2 FQGNSA, per germline. The CDR3 consists of 15 residues. The CDR3 coding sequence is TGTGCCAGCAGCCCAGGGGGGGGGGGGTACACTGAAGCTTTCTTT. This translates into CASSPGGGGYTEAFF. The full variable domain, rest sourced from reference TRBV7-2 and TRBJ1-1, is GAGVSQSPSNKVTEKGKDVELRCDPISGHTALYWYRQSLGQGLEFLIYFQGNSAPDKSGLPSDRFSAERTGGSVSTLTIQRTQQEDSAVYLCASSPGGGGYTEAFFGQGTRLTVV.

This clonotype was detected a few times. The chain uses TRBV24-1 and TRBJ1-2; D gene uncertain. The CDR3 contains 17 residues. The V end was cut by 1 base, the J end by 5 bases, with 19 bases between. Germline V gene lookup returns CDR1 KGHDR and CDR2 SFDVKD. The CDR3 nucleotides are TGTGCCACCAGTGATTTTGGGCCGGACGGGAAGTCATATGGCTACACCTTC. Translated, it gives CATSDFGPDGKSYGYTF.

V and J are TRBV6-2 or TRBV6-3 and TRBJ2-1; TRBD1 aligns across 10 bases. CDR1 and CDR2 (germline): MNHEY, SVGEGT. The CDR3 covers 13 residues. V dropped 6 bases and J dropped 8; count of bases not matched to a gene: 4. CDR3 sequence (DNA): TGTGCCAGCAGAATGACAGGGGGCGATGAGCAGTTCTTC. Protein: CASRMTGGDEQFF.

The chain joins TRBV19 to TRBJ2-1; D perhaps matches TRBD2 (6 bases). V was shortened by 7 bases and J by 0 bases, with 16 bases between the two germline ends. Germline CDR1 and CDR2: LNHDA and SQIVND (reference sequence). The CDR3 runs 16 residues. Written as DNA, the CDR3 is TGTGCCAGTACCCTATCAATAGCGGTCTCCTACAATGAGCAGTTCTTC. Its protein is CASTLSIAVSYNEQFF.

This clonotype was picked up a small number of times. The V gene is TRBV7-2, the J gene TRBJ2-1; D is unclear. The CDR3 is 13 amino acids. Germline assignment: CDR1 SGHTA and CDR2 FQGNSA. V shed 0 bases and J shed 9 bases, with 9 bases lying between them. The CDR3 loop reads CASSLAFGVEQFF. CDR3 bases: TGTGCCAGCAGCTTAGCGTTTGGGGTTGAGCAGTTCTTC.

V is TRBV18 and J is TRBJ1-6; 10 nucleotides agree with TRBD1. CDR3 length: 14 amino acids. Per the germline V gene, CDR1 is KGHSH and CDR2 is LQKENI. Trimming at V came to 6 bases and at J to 8 bases, leaving 4 bases not matched to a gene. Here the CDR3 DNA reads TGTGCCAGCTCCCAAGACAGGGGGCATTCACCCCTCCACTTT. Its protein product is CASSQDRGHSPLHF. The full variable domain, rest sourced from reference TRBV18 and TRBJ1-6, is NAGVMQNPRHLVRRRGQEARLRCSPMKGHSHVYWYRQLPEEGLKFMVYLQKENIIDESGMPKERFSAEFPKEGPSILRIQQVVRGDSAAYFCASSQDRGHSPLHFGNGTRLTVT.

There are a few counts of this clonotype. The rearrangement joins TRBV7-2 to TRBJ1-4, with 7 positions matching TRBD1. Trimming cost V 5 bases and J 11 bases; bases outside gene matches: 17. The germline CDR1 and CDR2 sequences are SGHTA and FQGNSA. The CDR3 length is 16 residues. The CDR3 reads CASSVQGYGGSGKLFF. The CDR3 DNA sequence: TGTGCCAGCAGCGTACAGGGGTATGGGGGCTCGGGGAAACTGTTTTTT.